This T cell receptor (beta chain) was observed in a study of blood T cell repertoires in COVID-19. This clone is a singleton in its sample. The protocol was immunoSEQ multiplex PCR, while the TCRdb copy is restricted to in-frame clones and leaves out a portion. The table has approximately 270,000 clones, 70% to 85% seen once. V gave up 6 bases and J gave up 2 bases, with 12 bases separating them. The germline gives CDR1 MNHNS, CDR2 SASEGT. CDR3 length equals 14 residues. The V gene is TRBV6-1, the J gene TRBJ2-3, with a tentative D call TRBD1 (6 bases). This receptor was obtained from a man older than 75 with acute or convalescent COVID-19. The sequenced sample was peripheral blood. CDR3 in amino acids: CASRSTGPTDTQYF. For the CDR3, the DNA is TGTGCCAGCAGGTCGACAGGACCCACAGATACGCAGTATTTT.